This TCR beta chain came from a study of T-cell reconstitution after alpha-beta-depleted transplantation in children. This clonotype was found a few times. The germline V gene encodes CDR1 DFQATT and CDR2 SNEGSKA (reference sequence). There are 16 residues in the CDR3. Trimming pared 2 bases from V and 0 bases from J, leaving 16 bases between. Researchers prepared the TCRbeta library using unique molecular identifiers, the study reports. TCRdb passed the PCR reads through MiXCR, listing each CDR3 protein once. Of over 550,000 distinct CDR3 sequences listed, 10% to 13% were seen once; the top ten hold roughly 3.9%.

The material sequenced was PBMCs from the stem cell graft donor, taken from the stem cell graft. The chain links TRBV20-1 to TRBJ2-5; TRBD2 might be the D (5 bases). The sequence was collected from a human donor who donated a stem cell graft to a child with acute myeloid leukemia. The CDR3 here is CSARREETPYQETQYF. CDR3 DNA: TGCAGTGCTAGACGGGAAGAGACCCCTTACCAAGAGACCCAGTACTTC.